These 26 T cell receptor beta chains originate from one sample sequenced in a study of blood T cell repertoires in COVID-19. Method: immunoSEQ multiplex PCR; TCRdb's copy keeps in-frame clones and lacks some. In the table there are 200,000 to 250,000 clones, roughly 80% of which are singletons. The specimen was peripheral blood. These receptors were taken from a human donor in a cohort sampled during active COVID-19.

CDR3 DNA: TGCAGCGGGGCTTTAGGGACAGGGGGCCTCTATGGCTACACCTTC. Translating gives CSGALGTGGLYGYTF. The chain couples TRBV29-1 to TRBJ1-2; 12 bases are shared with TRBD1. Germline CDR1 and CDR2: SQVTM and ANQGSEA. The CDR3 is 15 amino acids. V gave up 7 bases and J gave up 4 bases; unmatched junction bases: 10.

A single count supports this clone. The CDR3 nucleotides read TGTGCCAGTAGTATAGCCGGGTCTGGAGGGACTGAAGCTTTCTTT. Translation: CASSIAGSGGTEAFF. This sequence joins TRBV19 and TRBJ1-1; D not resolved. Germline V CDR1 and CDR2: LNHDA, SQIVND (reference sequence). V lost 1 base and J 5 bases, leaving 14 bases between the germline ends. The CDR3 is 15 amino acids.

V gene TRBV28 combines with J gene TRBJ1-2, with D maybe TRBD1 (5 bases). Germline CDR1 MDHEN, CDR2 SYDVKM. The CDR3 runs 14 residues. Trimming took 3 bases from V and 5 from J, leaving 13 bases between them. CDR3 amino acids: CASSFYGGGYGYTF. CDR3 bases: TGTGCCAGCAGTTTTTACGGGGGAGGGTATGGCTACACCTTC.

The V and J genes are TRBV6-2 or TRBV6-3 and TRBJ2-2, with 9 bases fitting TRBD2. The CDR3 is 15 amino acids. Trimming cost V 3 bases and J 5 bases; bases outside gene matches: 4. Germline assignment: CDR1 MNHEY and CDR2 SVGEGT. The CDR3 region is CASSYSGSGTGELFF. CDR3 nucleotides: TGTGCCAGCAGTTATAGCGGGAGCGGGACCGGGGAGCTGTTTTTT.

This clone was picked up a small number of times. This specimen includes other DNA sequences encoding the same CDR3. CDR3 protein: CASRAGAGGQPQHF. The DNA for the CDR3 is TGTGCCAGCAGGGCAGGGGCGGGGGGTCAGCCCCAGCATTTT. The chain combines TRBV28 with TRBJ1-5, with a weak D call TRBD1 (6 bases). V lost 6 bases, J lost 6 bases, and 15 bases lay in between. The germline CDR1 and CDR2 sequences are MDHEN and SYDVKM. The CDR3 is 14 residues long.

V usage is TRBV3-1 (or the pseudogene TRBV3-2) and J usage is TRBJ1-5; D remains unclear. Between the trimmed V and J ends, which lost 6 bases and 2 bases, there was a span of 5 bases. CDR3 length: 12 residues. The germline V gene has CDR1 LGHDT and CDR2 YNNKEL (reference sequence). The CDR3: CASRQGNQPQHF. The CDR3 nucleotides are TGTGCCAGCAGGCAGGGCAATCAGCCCCAGCATTTT.

A remark on this clone: Distinct nucleotide sequences in the sample also encode this CDR3. The V gene is TRBV3-1 (or the pseudogene TRBV3-2), the J gene TRBJ2-7; D might be TRBD2 (6 bases). This CDR3 comprises 11 residues. CDR1 and CDR2 (germline): LGHDT, YNNKEL (reference sequence). Trimming took off 3 bases at V and 6 bases at J, with 6 bases between the two ends. CDR3 nucleotide sequence: TGTGCCAGCAGCCAGGGGGGCGAGCAGTACTTC. It codes for CASSQGGEQYF.

This clone was counted once. The chain joins TRBV3-1 (or the pseudogene TRBV3-2) to TRBJ2-3; D is uncertain. This CDR3 is built from 11 residues. Germline V gene lookup returns CDR1 LGHDT and CDR2 YNNKEL (reference sequence). V was shortened by 3 bases and J by 6 bases, with 4 bases between the two germline ends. This CDR3 is CASSQSDTQYF. CDR3 DNA sequence: TGTGCCAGCAGCCAGAGCGATACGCAGTATTTT.

The table lists this clone with a count of one. The chain uses TRBV7-2 and TRBJ1-4; D remains ambiguous. Germline CDR1 reads SGHTA; CDR2 reads FQGNSA. The CDR3 totals 15 residues. Trimming pared 5 bases from V and 4 bases from J, leaving 14 bases between. CDR3 coding DNA: TGTGCCAGCAGCCCCAACCGGGGAGATAATGAAAAACTGTTTTTT. It yields the protein CASSPNRGDNEKLFF.

This chain links TRBV10-3 with TRBJ1-2, with 7 bases aligning to TRBD1. CDR1 is ENHRY and CDR2 is SYGVKD in the germline V gene. CDR3 length equals 15 residues. V dropped 2 bases and J dropped 6; count of bases not matched to a gene: 9. CDR3 sequence: CAISETPGQLNGYTF. The CDR3 region has the DNA TGTGCCATCAGTGAGACGCCGGGACAGCTTAATGGCTACACCTTC.

The chain joins TRBV7-2 to TRBJ1-5, with D maybe TRBD1 (6 bases). Trimming left V 5 bases short and J 0 bases short, with 11 bases between. CDR1 SGHTA and CDR2 FQGNSA come from the germline V gene. The CDR3 extends over 15 amino acids. CDR3 region: CASSGRDNSNQPQHF. The CDR3, as DNA: TGTGCCAGCAGCGGACGGGACAATAGCAATCAGCCCCAGCATTTT.

The chain couples TRBV27 to TRBJ2-3; possible D gene TRBD2, 5 bases. The CDR3 consists of 13 residues. Looked up from germline, CDR1 is MNHEY and CDR2 is SMNVEV (reference sequence). Trimming removed 2 bases at V and 4 bases at J, with 7 bases between. CDR3 nucleotides: TGTGCCAGCAGTTTAGAGGGAGCAGATACGCAGTATTTT. This gives the protein CASSLEGADTQYF.

The chain recombines TRBV3-1 (or the pseudogene TRBV3-2) with TRBJ2-5, with D maybe TRBD1 (5 bases). The last part of the DNA fits TRBJ2-7 better; the J call may be wrong. CDR3 length equals 16 residues. Germline CDR1 and CDR2: LGHDT and YNNKEL (reference sequence). The CDR3 DNA is TGTGCCAGCAGCCAAGATCGGACAAGGAGCTCCTACGAGCAGTACTTC. As protein: CASSQDRTRSSYEQYF.

The table lists this clone with a count of one. The V gene is TRBV7-2, the J gene TRBJ1-1, with a possible D match to TRBD1 (6 bases). Germline CDR1 is SGHTA and CDR2 is FQGNSA. Trimming took 5 bases from V and 1 from J, leaving 14 bases between them. The CDR3 sequence is 15 residues long. CDR3 sequence (DNA): TGTGCCAGCAGCCCGCGGACAGCCGGGAACACTGAAGCTTTCTTT. Translation gives CASSPRTAGNTEAFF. Supplemented by reference TRBV7-2 and TRBJ1-1, the full variable domain reads GAGVSQSPSNKVTEKGKDVELRCDPISGHTALYWYRQSLGQGLEFLIYFQGNSAPDKSGLPSDRFSAERTGGSVSTLTIQRTQQEDSAVYLCASSPRTAGNTEAFFGQGTRLTVV.

This clone came up once. The chain couples TRBV18 to TRBJ1-2, with D tentatively TRBD1 (6 bases). With 3 bases removed from V and 3 bases from J, the gap between germline ends came to 14 bases. Germline V gene data show CDR1 as KGHSH and CDR2 as LQKENI. The CDR3 totals 15 residues. CDR3 residues: CASSPIRTEDYGYTF. The CDR3 DNA reads as TGTGCCAGCTCACCGATTCGGACAGAAGACTATGGCTACACCTTC.

This clone was picked up a small number of times. This chain connects TRBV15 to TRBJ2-7, with TRBD1 matching 9 bases. The CDR3 runs 15 residues. Germline V gene lookup returns CDR1 LNHNV and CDR2 YYDKDF (reference sequence). The V gene end was trimmed by 5 bases and the J gene end by 2 bases; junction bases not matched to a gene: 7. CDR3 amino acids: CATSGHWTGAYEQYF. CDR3 DNA: TGTGCCACCAGCGGCCATTGGACAGGGGCCTACGAGCAGTACTTC.

The rearrangement joins TRBV9 to TRBJ2-3, with D maybe TRBD1 (6 bases). Trimming pared 6 bases from V and 3 bases from J, leaving 17 bases between. Per the germline V gene, CDR1 is SGDLS and CDR2 is YYNGEE. CDR3 size: 15 residues. The CDR3 DNA reads as TGTGCCAGCATTCAACACCGGGACATTACAGATACGCAGTATTTT. This translates into CASIQHRDITDTQYF.

This clone has only one observation. The chain is built from TRBV29-1 and TRBJ2-7; 7 nucleotides align to TRBD2. In germline, CDR1 is SQVTM, CDR2 ANQGSEA. The CDR3 is 11 residues long. The V segment lost 7 bases and the J segment 4 bases; nucleotides outside the gene matches: 4. This CDR3 reads CSATGGYEQYF. CDR3 bases: TGCAGCGCCACGGGGGGATACGAGCAGTACTTC.

The chain links TRBV29-1 to TRBJ1-1; TRBD1 is a possible D gene (5 bases). Trimming stripped 7 bases from V and 0 bases from J, with 15 bases between. Germline V lookup: CDR1 SQVTM, CDR2 ANQGSEA. The CDR3 contains 14 residues. The CDR3 DNA is TGCAGCGGGGAGGGACGACTGATGAACACTGAAGCTTTCTTT. Encoded protein: CSGEGRLMNTEAFF.

The genes are TRBV9 and TRBJ2-2; D unresolved. The CDR3 runs to 14 residues. Between the trimmed V and J ends, which lost 2 bases and 3 bases, there was a span of 8 bases. CDR1 is SGDLS and CDR2 is YYNGEE in the germline V gene. The DNA of the CDR3 is TGTGCCAGCAGCGTGGAAACAGACACCGGGGAGCTGTTTTTT. It is translated as CASSVETDTGELFF.

V gene TRBV6-6 combines with J gene TRBJ1-6; D is possibly TRBD1 (5 bases). Germline CDR1 reads MNHNY; CDR2 reads SVGAGI (reference sequence). The CDR3 length is 13 residues. V lost 0 bases to trimming and J lost 8 bases, with 5 bases between them. The CDR3 reads CASSYSTDSPLHF. In DNA, the CDR3 is TGTGCCAGCAGTTACTCGACAGATTCACCCCTCCACTTT.

The chain employs TRBV18 and TRBJ1-1, with a tentative D call TRBD1 (6 bases). Germline-derived CDR1 and CDR2 are KGHSH and LQKENI. This CDR3 is 14 amino acids long. Trimming removed 5 bases from V and 2 bases from J, with 12 bases in between. For the CDR3, the DNA is TGTGCCAGCTCATCCCTACAGGGAAACACTGAAGCTTTCTTT. Amino acid sequence: CASSSLQGNTEAFF.

The chain recombines TRBV29-1 with TRBJ1-1, with D hard to call. The CDR3 extends over 12 amino acids. Per the germline V gene, CDR1 is SQVTM and CDR2 is ANQGSEA. V dropped 4 bases and J dropped 4 bases, with 10 bases sitting between them. In DNA, the CDR3 is TGCAGCGTTGGAGGGCGGGCCACTGAAGCTTTCTTT. The encoded protein is CSVGGRATEAFF.

The chain combines TRBV11-1 with TRBJ2-1, with D possibly being TRBD2 (7 bases). Germline V CDR1 and CDR2: SGHAT, FQDESV (reference sequence). Trimming removed 5 bases from V and 8 bases from J, with 16 bases in between. This CDR3 has 14 amino acids. CDR3 nucleotides: TGTGCCAGCAGCCCGAGGGGGGGAGGCGATGAGCAGTTCTTC. It translates to CASSPRGGGDEQFF. Filled out from reference TRBV11-1 and TRBJ2-1, the complete variable domain reads EAEVAQSPRYKITEKSQAVAFWCDPISGHATLYWYRQILGQGPELLVQFQDESVVDDSQLPKDRFSAERLKGVDSTLKIQPAELGDSAMYLCASSPRGGGDEQFFGPGTRLTVL.

V is TRBV28 and J is TRBJ1-6; 7 bases line up with TRBD1. The germline V gene has CDR1 MDHEN and CDR2 SYDVKM. The CDR3 loop spans 15 amino acids. V lost 5 bases, J lost 5 bases, and 6 bases stayed unmatched. For the CDR3, the DNA is TGTGCCAGCAGTCCCCGGGACAGAAATAATTCACCCCTCCACTTT. This encodes CASSPRDRNNSPLHF.

This clone turned up a few times. This chain connects TRBV5-5 to TRBJ2-2; 9 bases agree with TRBD1. From germline, CDR1 is SGHKS and CDR2 YYEKEE (reference sequence). The CDR3 is made up of 16 amino acids. Trimming took 4 bases from V and 0 from J; bases not matched to a gene: 4. CDR3 loop: CASSPRTGANTGELFF. DNA for the CDR3: TGTGCCAGCAGCCCGAGGACAGGGGCGAACACCGGGGAGCTGTTTTTT.